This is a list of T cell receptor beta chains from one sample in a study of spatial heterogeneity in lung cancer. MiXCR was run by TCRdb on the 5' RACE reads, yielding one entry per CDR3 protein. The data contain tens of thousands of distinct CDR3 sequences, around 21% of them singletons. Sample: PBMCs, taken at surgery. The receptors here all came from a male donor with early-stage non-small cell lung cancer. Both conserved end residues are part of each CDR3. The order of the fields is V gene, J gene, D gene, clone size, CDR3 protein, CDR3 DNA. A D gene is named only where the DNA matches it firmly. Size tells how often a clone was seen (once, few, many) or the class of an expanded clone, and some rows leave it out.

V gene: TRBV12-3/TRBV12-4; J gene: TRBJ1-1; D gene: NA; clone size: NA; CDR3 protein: CASRRQENTEAFF; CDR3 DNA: TGTGCCAGCAGACGACAGGAGAACACTGAAGCTTTCTTT
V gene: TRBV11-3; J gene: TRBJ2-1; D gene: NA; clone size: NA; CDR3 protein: CASSLVLENNEQFF; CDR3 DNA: TGTGCCAGCAGCTTAGTCCTAGAAAACAATGAGCAGTTCTTC
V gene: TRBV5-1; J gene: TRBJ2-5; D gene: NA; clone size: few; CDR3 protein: CASSSGAEKETQYF; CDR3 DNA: TGCGCCAGCAGCTCCGGGGCCGAGAAAGAGACCCAGTACTTC
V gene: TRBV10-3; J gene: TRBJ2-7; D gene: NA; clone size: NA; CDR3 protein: CAIREGSYEQYF; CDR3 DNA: TGTGCCATCAGAGAGGGCAGCTACGAGCAGTACTTC
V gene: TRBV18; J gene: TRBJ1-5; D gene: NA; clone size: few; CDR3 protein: CASSPQRREQPQHF; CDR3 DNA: TGTGCCAGCTCACCACAAAGGAGGGAACAGCCCCAGCATTTT
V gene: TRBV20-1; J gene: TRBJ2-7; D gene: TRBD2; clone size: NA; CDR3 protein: CSASPASGTYEQYF; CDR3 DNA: TGCAGTGCTAGTCCGGCTAGCGGGACCTACGAGCAGTACTTC
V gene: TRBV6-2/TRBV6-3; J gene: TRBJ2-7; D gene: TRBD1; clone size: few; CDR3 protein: CASRSDREFYEQYF; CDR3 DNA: TGTGCCAGCAGGTCGGACAGGGAATTTTACGAGCAGTACTTC
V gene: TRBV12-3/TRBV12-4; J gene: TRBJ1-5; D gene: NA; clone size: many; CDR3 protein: CASSPSQQPQHF; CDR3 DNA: TGTGCCAGCAGTCCCAGTCAGCAGCCCCAGCATTTT
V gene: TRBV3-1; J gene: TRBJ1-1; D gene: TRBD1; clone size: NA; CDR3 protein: CASSQVDRGLGTEAFF; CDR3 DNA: TGTGCCAGCAGCCAAGTGGACAGGGGGCTGGGAACTGAAGCTTTCTTT
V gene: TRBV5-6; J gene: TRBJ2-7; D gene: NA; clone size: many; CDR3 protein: CASSLYLESSYEQYF; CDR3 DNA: TGTGCCAGCAGCTTGTATTTAGAGAGTTCCTACGAGCAGTACTTC
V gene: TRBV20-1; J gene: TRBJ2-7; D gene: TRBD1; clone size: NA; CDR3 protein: CSARVGQGDYEQYF; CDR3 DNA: TGCAGTGCTAGAGTGGGACAGGGGGACTACGAGCAGTACTTC
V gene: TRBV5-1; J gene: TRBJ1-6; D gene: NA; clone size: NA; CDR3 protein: CASSLGQGRNSPLHF; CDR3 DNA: TGCGCCAGCAGCTTGGGTCAGGGTCGCAATTCACCCCTCCACTTT
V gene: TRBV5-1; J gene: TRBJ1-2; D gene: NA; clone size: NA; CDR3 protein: CASSLAGAVGYTF; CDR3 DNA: TGCGCCAGCAGCTTGGCGGGAGCCGTTGGCTACACCTTC
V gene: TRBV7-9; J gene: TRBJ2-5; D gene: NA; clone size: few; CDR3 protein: CASSPGSRGETQYF; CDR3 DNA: TGTGCCAGCAGCCCCGGGTCGCGCGGAGAGACCCAGTACTTC
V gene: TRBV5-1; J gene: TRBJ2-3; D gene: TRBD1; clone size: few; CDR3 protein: CASSPIQGGTDTQYF; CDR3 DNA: TGCGCCAGCAGCCCTATACAGGGGGGCACAGATACGCAGTATTTT
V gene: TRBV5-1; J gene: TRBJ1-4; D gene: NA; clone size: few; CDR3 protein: CASSLGGQANEKLFF; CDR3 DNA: TGCGCCAGCAGCTTGGGGGGGCAGGCTAATGAAAAACTGTTTTTT
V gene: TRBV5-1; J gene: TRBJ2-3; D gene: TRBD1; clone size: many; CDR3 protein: CASDAKTGGALDTQYF; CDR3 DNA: TGCGCCAGCGACGCCAAGACAGGGGGCGCCTTAGATACGCAGTATTTT
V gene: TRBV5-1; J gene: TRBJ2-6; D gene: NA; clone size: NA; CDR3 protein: CASSPQGLSGANVLTF; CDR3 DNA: TGCGCCAGCAGCCCCCAGGGGCTCTCTGGGGCCAACGTCCTGACTTTC
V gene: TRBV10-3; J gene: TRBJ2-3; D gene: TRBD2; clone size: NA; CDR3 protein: CVIRGGRAATDTQYF; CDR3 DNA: TGTGTCATCAGGGGCGGGAGGGCCGCCACAGATACGCAGTATTTT
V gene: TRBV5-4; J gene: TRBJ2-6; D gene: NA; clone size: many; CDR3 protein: CASSWGLSGANVLTF; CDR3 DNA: TGTGCCAGCAGCTGGGGCCTCTCTGGGGCCAACGTCCTGACTTTC
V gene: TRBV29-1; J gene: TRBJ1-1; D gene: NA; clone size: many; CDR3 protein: CSGMGNTEAFF; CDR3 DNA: TGCAGCGGGATGGGGAACACTGAAGCTTTCTTT
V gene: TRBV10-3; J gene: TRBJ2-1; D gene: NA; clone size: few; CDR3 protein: CAISELGGHEQFF; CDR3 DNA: TGTGCCATCAGTGAGTTAGGGGGGCATGAGCAGTTCTTC
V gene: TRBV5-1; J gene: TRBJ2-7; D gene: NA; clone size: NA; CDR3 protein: CASSLGQGYDEQYF; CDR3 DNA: TGCGCCAGCAGCTTGGGGCAGGGTTATGACGAGCAGTACTTC
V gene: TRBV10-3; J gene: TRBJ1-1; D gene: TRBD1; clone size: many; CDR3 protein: CAISPGQKQTEAFF; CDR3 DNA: TGTGCCATCAGTCCGGGACAGAAACAAACTGAAGCTTTCTTT
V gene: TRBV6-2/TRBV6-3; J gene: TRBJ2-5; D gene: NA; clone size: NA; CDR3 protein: CASSPGYQETQYF; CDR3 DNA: TGTGCCAGCAGTCCGGGCTATCAAGAGACCCAGTACTTC
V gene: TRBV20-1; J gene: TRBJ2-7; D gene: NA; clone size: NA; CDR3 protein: CSARVSGYEYF; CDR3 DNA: TGCAGTGCTAGAGTATCTGGGTACGAGTACTTC
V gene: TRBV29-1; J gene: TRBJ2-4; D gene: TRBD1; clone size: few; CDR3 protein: CSVEQGAVAKNIQYF; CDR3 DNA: TGCAGCGTTGAACAGGGGGCAGTGGCCAAAAACATTCAGTACTTC
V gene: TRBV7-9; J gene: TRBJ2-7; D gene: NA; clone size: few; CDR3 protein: CASSLGRTAYEQYF; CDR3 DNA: TGTGCCAGCAGCTTAGGCCGAACAGCCTACGAGCAGTACTTC
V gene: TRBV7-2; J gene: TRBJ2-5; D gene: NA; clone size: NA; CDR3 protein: CASSLGIGGSQETQYF; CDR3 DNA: TGTGCCAGCAGCTTAGGCATCGGAGGATCCCAAGAGACCCAGTACTTC
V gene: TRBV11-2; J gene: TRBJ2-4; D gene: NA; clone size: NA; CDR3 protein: CASSPTGTAKYF; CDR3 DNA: TGTGCCAGCAGCCCCACCGGGACGGCCAAGTACTTC